This T cell receptor beta chain was found in a study of CD8 T cells in Susac syndrome. The CDR3 spans 14 residues. Germline V gives CDR1 LGHDT, CDR2 YNNKEL (reference sequence). V gave up 0 bases and J gave up 6 bases; unmatched junction bases: 4. The authors reverse transcribed roughly 0.5 to 1 ug RNA with random hexamers. Amplification of TCR beta CDR3 spanned 54 Vbeta and 13 Jbeta via immunoSEQ multiplex PCR. A single record per CDR3 protein comes from TCRdb applying MiXCR to the immunoSEQ multiplex PCR reads. The sample lists some 120,000 distinct CDR3 sequences; around 94% were seen once. High-throughput TCR beta sequencing covered peripheral CD8+ and CD4+ T cells. FACS was used to enrich TEMRA cells, whereas the CD8+ and CD4+ T cells were obtained by negative isolation.

The chain links TRBV3-1 to TRBJ2-7, with 8 bases fitting TRBD1. Sequencing input: CD4+ T cells from PBMCs. The source of this sequence is a human donor in good health. CDR3 protein: CASSQEGQGGEQYF. The CDR3 region has the DNA TGTGCCAGCAGCCAAGAAGGACAGGGTGGCGAGCAGTACTTC.